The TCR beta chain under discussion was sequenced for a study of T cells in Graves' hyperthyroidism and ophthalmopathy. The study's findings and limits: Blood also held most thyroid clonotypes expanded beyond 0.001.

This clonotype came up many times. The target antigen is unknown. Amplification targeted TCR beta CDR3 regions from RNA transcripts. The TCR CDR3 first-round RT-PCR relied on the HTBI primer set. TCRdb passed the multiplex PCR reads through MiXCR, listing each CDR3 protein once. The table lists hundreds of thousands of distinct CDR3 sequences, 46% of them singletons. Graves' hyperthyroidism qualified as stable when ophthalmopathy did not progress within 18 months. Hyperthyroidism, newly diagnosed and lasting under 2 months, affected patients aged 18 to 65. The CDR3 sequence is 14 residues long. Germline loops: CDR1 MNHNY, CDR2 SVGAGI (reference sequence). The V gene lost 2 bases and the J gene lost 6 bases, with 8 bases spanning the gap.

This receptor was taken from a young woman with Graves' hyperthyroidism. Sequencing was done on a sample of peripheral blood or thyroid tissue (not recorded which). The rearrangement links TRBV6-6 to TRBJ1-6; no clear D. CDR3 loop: CASSYESANSPLHF. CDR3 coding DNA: TGTGCCAGCAGTTACGAGTCAGCTAATTCACCCCTCCACTTT.